These 18 T cell receptor beta chains originate from one sample sequenced in a study of CD8+ T cells in alopecia areata. Sequencing used cDNA as its template, made by extracting RNA and reverse transcribing it. Here immunoSEQ multiplex PCR was the method, and the copy in TCRdb shows in-frame clones only, minus some. The sample has 100,000 to 150,000 clones, approximately 49% seen once. The sequenced sample was CD8+ T cells sorted from blood, obtained at week 0. The receptor set was obtained from a human donor with alopecia areata.

This clone was recorded only once. The rearrangement uses TRBV29-1 and TRBJ2-1, with D perhaps matching TRBD1 or TRBD2 (6 bases each). V was pared by 0 bases and J by 4 bases, with 16 bases between. The CDR3 runs 16 residues. The germline V gene has CDR1 SQVTM and CDR2 ANQGSEA. This CDR3 reads CSVEDQVGGPYNEQFF. CDR3 coding DNA: TGCAGCGTTGAAGATCAAGTGGGGGGCCCTTACAATGAGCAGTTCTTC.

Worth noting for this clone: The identical CDR3 is also encoded by other nucleotide sequences in the sample. The chain has TRBV18 and TRBJ2-5; D may be TRBD1 (6 bases). The germline V gene encodes CDR1 KGHSH and CDR2 LQKENI. Trimming removed 1 base at V and 2 bases at J, with 8 bases between. The CDR3 runs to 14 residues. The CDR3 protein is CASSPRQGQETQYF. CDR3 in DNA: TGTGCCAGCTCACCACGCCAGGGGCAAGAGACCCAGTACTTC.

The chain carries TRBV15 and TRBJ2-7; a weak D match, TRBD1 (7 bases). Germline V lookup: CDR1 LNHNV, CDR2 YYDKDF (reference sequence). The CDR3 extends over 14 amino acids. Trimming pared 0 bases from V and 6 bases from J, leaving 12 bases between. The CDR3 loop is CATSREEGAAEQYF. CDR3 bases: TGTGCCACCAGCAGAGAGGAGGGGGCAGCCGAGCAGTACTTC.

The chain joins TRBV27 to TRBJ1-2, with D uncertain. The V end lost 3 bases, the J end lost 7 bases, and 18 bases lay between the germline ends. The CDR3 contains 15 residues. CDR1 MNHEY and CDR2 SMNVEV come from the germline V gene (reference sequence). The CDR3 loop reads CASSFSGGYPFGYTF. Written as DNA, the CDR3 is TGTGCCAGCAGTTTCTCAGGAGGGTACCCCTTTGGCTACACCTTC.

The J gene is TRBJ1-1, the V gene TRBV25-1; no reliable D call. The V end lost 4 bases, the J end lost 2 bases, and 8 bases lay between the germline ends. The germline gives CDR1 MGHDK, CDR2 SYGVNS. This CDR3 contains 13 residues. CDR3 bases: TGTGCCAGCAGTGTGGGCAGAAACACTGAAGCTTTCTTT. Translating gives CASSVGRNTEAFF.

This clone occurred a few times. The chain has TRBV7-3 and TRBJ2-2; D is uncertain. CDR3 size: 14 residues. Germline loops: CDR1 SGHTA, CDR2 FQGTGA. V lost 6 bases, J lost 7 bases, and 15 bases lay in between. CDR3 nucleotide sequence: TGTGCCAGCAGAGGAAGCCCCGGTGACGGGGAGCTGTTTTTT. This codes for CASRGSPGDGELFF.

The chain employs TRBV10-3 and TRBJ2-3; 7 bases agree with TRBD2. Germline loops: CDR1 ENHRY, CDR2 SYGVKD. CDR3 size: 17 residues. V was pared by 0 bases and J by 0 bases, with 6 bases of the junction left unmatched. For the CDR3, the DNA is TGTGCCATCAGTGAGTCGGGAGGTAGCGGGAGCACAGATACGCAGTATTTT. Translation gives CAISESGGSGSTDTQYF.

The chain couples TRBV9 to TRBJ1-1; D is uncertain. Trimming pared 0 bases from V and 10 bases from J, leaving 16 bases between. This CDR3 contains 14 residues. Germline V gene lookup returns CDR1 SGDLS and CDR2 YYNGEE. The CDR3 DNA sequence: TGTGCCAGCAGCGTAGGAGGCGACGGCTACGGAGCTTTCTTT. It specifies CASSVGGDGYGAFF. Drawing the rest from reference TRBV9 and TRBJ1-1, the complete variable domain is DSGVTQTPKHLITATGQRVTLRCSPRSGDLSVYWYQQSLDQGLQFLIQYYNGEERAKGNILERFSAQQFPDLHSELNLSSLELGDSALYFCASSVGGDGYGAFFGQGTRLTVV.

The chain uses TRBV30 and TRBJ2-7; D is possibly TRBD1 (6 bases). CDR1 and CDR2 from the germline V gene are GTSNPN and SVGIG (reference sequence). The CDR3 has 14 amino acids. V lost 0 bases to trimming and J lost 4 bases, with 13 bases between them. The CDR3 DNA follows: TGTGCCTGGAGTGTCCCCGGACAGTCTTACGAGCAGTACTTC. It yields the protein CAWSVPGQSYEQYF.

This clone was seen only a few times. The genes are TRBV7-9 and TRBJ1-1; maybe TRBD1 (5 bases). The germline gives CDR1 SEHNR, CDR2 FQNEAQ (reference sequence). The CDR3 extends over 12 amino acids. V shed 5 bases and J shed 5 bases, with 9 bases lying between them. The CDR3 nucleotides read TGTGCCAGCAGCGGTGGGACGACTGAAGCTTTCTTT. Protein: CASSGGTTEAFF.

This clone was seen a handful of times. The V and J genes are TRBV2 and TRBJ1-1, with D possibly matching TRBD1 (6 bases). This CDR3 spans 11 amino acids. Trimming removed 7 bases at V and 3 bases at J, with 6 bases between. Per germline, CDR1 SNHLY and CDR2 FYNNEI. This chain's CDR3 is CASNRDTEAFF. The DNA of the CDR3 is TGTGCCAGCAACAGGGACACTGAAGCTTTCTTT.

CDR3 residues: CASSFNFANTGELFF. The CDR3 region has the DNA TGTGCCAGCAGCTTCAACTTCGCGAACACCGGGGAGCTGTTTTTT. The J gene is TRBJ2-2, the V gene TRBV6-5; no clear D gene. The CDR3 extends over 15 amino acids. Germline CDR1 reads MNHEY; CDR2 reads SVGAGI. V was cut by 6 bases and J by 0 bases, with 11 bases left in between.

V gene TRBV25-1 combines with J gene TRBJ1-6; possible D gene TRBD1, 6 bases. The ends were cut back, 2 bases at V and 5 bases at J, with 19 bases in the middle. The germline gives CDR1 MGHDK, CDR2 SYGVNS. This CDR3 has 18 amino acids. The CDR3 sequence: CASSEAHLQGWDNSPLHF. The CDR3 DNA follows: TGTGCCAGCAGTGAAGCCCACCTACAGGGCTGGGATAATTCACCCCTCCACTTT.

The table lists this clone with a few counts. V and J are TRBV6-5 and TRBJ2-3; D gene ambiguous. The V end lost 5 bases, the J end lost 3 bases, and 9 bases lay between the germline ends. The germline CDR1 and CDR2 sequences are MNHEY and SVGAGI. The CDR3 spans 13 residues. CDR3: CASSRGFTDTQYF. The CDR3 coding sequence is TGTGCCAGCAGTAGAGGTTTTACAGATACGCAGTATTTT.

There are a few counts of this clone. V gene TRBV23-1 combines with J gene TRBJ1-2; 7 bases map to TRBD1. TRBV23-1 is flagged as an ORF with uncertain function. The CDR3 extends over 15 amino acids. Unmatched junction bases numbered 7, after V lost 1 base and J lost 5 bases. DNA of the CDR3: TGCGCCAGCAGTCAATTGGACGACAGGGAATATGGCTACACCTTC. It is translated as CASSQLDDREYGYTF.

This clone was observed a few times. This sample also contains other DNA sequences that code for the same CDR3. The chain combines TRBV6-5 with TRBJ1-1; TRBD1 aligns across 8 bases. The germline V gene has CDR1 MNHEY and CDR2 SVGAGI. V trimming: 6 bases; J trimming: 5 bases; junction bases outside the gene matches: 8. The CDR3 runs to 14 residues. The CDR3 is CASSGQGVNTEAFF. CDR3 DNA sequence: TGTGCCAGCAGCGGACAGGGTGTTAATACTGAAGCTTTCTTT.

The rearrangement uses TRBV20-1 and TRBJ2-3, with D unclear. CDR1 and CDR2 (germline): DFQATT, SNEGSKA (reference sequence). This CDR3 region has 10 residues. The germline V and J ends were trimmed by 5 bases and 2 bases, with 2 bases remaining between them. The CDR3 here is CSADTDTQYF. DNA of the CDR3: TGCAGTGCTGACACAGATACGCAGTATTTT.

This clone was picked up a small number of times. The J gene is TRBJ2-5, the V gene TRBV13; tentative D call: TRBD2 (7 bases). This CDR3 spans 14 amino acids. Trimming took off 5 bases at V and 4 bases at J, with 14 bases between the two ends. Germline V lookup: CDR1 PRHDT, CDR2 FYEKMQ (reference sequence). As DNA, the CDR3 is TGTGCCAGCAGCCCCGGACTAGGGGGAGAGACCCAGTACTTC. The encoded protein is CASSPGLGGETQYF.